This T cell receptor (beta chain) was sequenced for a study of T cells after somatic rescue of genetic block (dated by TCRdb to the early 2020s). Regarding the study in general: What the study looked at was long-term robustness, specifically in a T-cell system that came about through somatic rescue of a genetic block in T-cell development.

CDR1 and CDR2 are drawn from the germline V gene: SNHLY, FYNNEI. Trimming removed 4 bases from V and 4 bases from J, leaving 5 bases between the germline ends. The CDR3 sequence holds 12 residues, the cysteine and phenylalanine included. Solely the CDR3 DNA is kept, with 36 bases framed from the first base. Preparation of the library involved the immunoSEQ multiplex PCR assay. Drawn from immuneACCESS, this table holds only the in-frame rearrangements with V and J called that TCRdb kept. Clones are partly lost; checked studies trace under half to an unresolved V gene and leave the rest unexplained. The sample table holds around 8,100 clones, of which 80% to 85% were seen once. The top ten constitute 20% to 30% of the sample. As to this clone: The antigen it recognizes is unknown. The record has no base qualities; no much larger clone is one base away.

Sequencing input: peripheral blood mononuclear cells (PBMCs). The chain couples TRBV2 to TRBJ1-5; the D gene remains uncertain. The sequence was obtained from a boy between 10 and 17 years old. The CDR3 in this case is CASSGGNQPQHF. At the DNA level, the sequence is TGTGCCAGCAGTGGCGGGAATCAGCCCCAGCATTTT.